This entry concerns a single TCR beta chain. Its antigen has not been determined. The sample holds no much larger clone one base away, and base qualities are not on file. A FACSAria II was used to sort memory CD4+ T cells, defined as single viable CD3+CD4+CD8-CD45RO+ cells. CMV serostatus was assessed using a Roche Elecsys assay, by which serum IgG against CMV pp150, pp28, p38 and p52 was detected. Following thawing, total CD4+ T cells were enriched through positive selection using CD4 magnetic microbeads. The samples came from a different study that was designed specifically to examine the CD4+ T cell memory repertoire. Peripheral blood mononuclear cells were isolated and cryopreserved according to standard operating procedures, and serum was kept at -80 degrees C. Staining used CD3-PerCP (BW264/56), CD4-APC (RPA-T4), CD45RO-PE (UCHT1) and CD8-Pacific Orange (3B5) antibodies, with Sytox blue excluding non-viable cells.

Genomic DNA was extracted from sorted cells with the Quick-DNA Microprep Kit. TCRbeta DNA was amplified with the immunoSEQ hsTCRbeta kit following the manufacturer's protocol. TCRbeta libraries were sequenced on an Illumina MiSeq instrument. As for the original processing: After out-of-frame sequences were removed, 2.4 million or so distinct TCRbeta sequences remained, averaging around 70,000 per individual. Two values were used to score each individual: the count of 150 to 200 previously reported CMV-associated TCRbeta sequences and the total count of productive distinct TCRbeta sequences. A beta-binomial model was reimplemented in Python, and random forests from scikit-learn, run with default parameters, were trained on data from the US cohort. Classifier performance on the Belgian cohort was summarized as median AUC with percentile confidence intervals over 10,000 bootstrap iterations. In its TCRdb copy, this immuneACCESS table keeps in-frame sequences only and misses some clones. Where compared with another copy, unresolved V genes explain less than half of these, and the others have no known cause. The V and J calls and the clone size are those of that table, but D and trimming were determined from the DNA. The sample table contains some 39,000 clones; only one count was recorded for about 85% of them. The top ten hold 0.65% to 0.85% of the sample.

The sample belongs to a study of memory CD4+ T cells and cytomegalovirus serostatus (dated by TCRdb to the late 2010s). Concerning the study at large: The cohort included approximately 35 healthy adults from Belgium, of whom 9 were CMV seropositive and about 25 were CMV seronegative. The study sequenced CD4+ memory TCRbeta repertoires of a Belgian cohort with known cytomegalovirus serostatus to replicate a published TCR-based CMV serostatus classifier.

The CDR3, cysteine through phenylalanine, is 20 amino acids long. The CDR3 DNA has 60 bases and is translated from base 1. CDR1 and CDR2 were assigned from the germline V gene as SGHRS and YFSETQ. After removal of 3 bases from V and 2 bases from J, the junction retains 20 bases not matched to a gene. Results the study describes overall, beyond this receptor: Results were interpreted as suggesting that the CMV-associated TCR signature is largely present in the CD4+ memory repertoire. For predicting CMV serostatus, the median bootstrapped AUC was approximately 0.95 using the original framework and roughly 0.92 using a US-trained random forest. On the Belgian cohort, the classifier based on the original framework reached a median bootstrapped AUC of nearly 0.96, with a 95% CI of 0.76-1.00. Among the 160 or so previously reported CMV-associated TCRbeta sequences, roughly 68 showed up in the CD4+ memory repertoires, with each one found in between one and five individuals. Only CD4+CD45RO+ memory cells were sequenced, in contrast to the original study, in which naive and memory CD4+ and CD8+ populations were covered.

The origin of this receptor is an adult in good health and CMV-seronegative. Input material: memory CD4+ T cells from blood. The sequence links TRBV5-1 to TRBJ1-2, with 9 middle bases fitting TRBD1. At the DNA level, the sequence is TGCGCCAGCAGCTCTCGACAGGGGGGGAACCCACCTTATCCCAACTATGGCTACACCTTC. Translated, this is CASSSRQGGNPPYPNYGYTF.